These 14 T cell receptor beta chains were sequenced from one sample in a study of PD-L1 blockade in urothelial cancer (dated by TCRdb to 2016 to 2017). The sample's time point label, decoded: peripheral blood 6 weeks after treatment start. Library construction relied on the immunoSEQ multiplex PCR assay. What TCRdb holds here is the immuneACCESS table cut down to in-frame rearrangements. Part of the clones is not present; checked against another copy, under half of the missing clones reflect an unresolved V gene, and the others are unexplained. The sample table holds about 50,000 clones, of which over 75% were seen once. The top ten clones comprise 1.9% of the sample. This specimen was PBMCs, taken around atezolizumab (anti-PD-L1) treatment. Receptor source: a man aged 50 to 59 with urothelial cancer.

The rearrangement links TRBV9 to TRBJ2-7; D is undetermined. Trimming cost V 0 bases and J 2 bases, with 12 bases left between them. This CDR3 region has 15 residues. The germline gives CDR1 SGDLS, CDR2 YYNGEE. In DNA, the CDR3 is TGTGCCAGCAGCGTAGCCGGAGACGGCCCCTACGAGCAGTACTTC. It specifies CASSVAGDGPYEQYF. The full variable domain, with the rest looked up from reference TRBV9 and TRBJ2-7, is DSGVTQTPKHLITATGQRVTLRCSPRSGDLSVYWYQQSLDQGLQFLIQYYNGEERAKGNILERFSAQQFPDLHSELNLSSLELGDSALYFCASSVAGDGPYEQYFGPGTRLTVT.

The V gene is TRBV7-9, the J gene TRBJ2-5; 8 bases are a match to TRBD2. The CDR3 runs 16 residues. V shed 5 bases, J shed 3 bases, and the junction held 11 bases outside the gene matches. Germline V gene sequence: CDR1 SEHNR, CDR2 FQNEAQ (reference sequence). This chain's CDR3 is CASSRSWAGGEETQYF. The CDR3 DNA reads as TGTGCCAGCAGCCGGTCCTGGGCGGGGGGTGAAGAGACCCAGTACTTC.

This chain connects TRBV6-5 to TRBJ2-7; 7 positions agree with TRBD2. After removal of 2 bases from V and 2 bases from J, the junction contained 9 bases not matched to a gene. Germline V CDR1 and CDR2: MNHEY, SVGAGI. The CDR3 runs 16 residues. CDR3 sequence: CASSYDGGGTPYEQYF. DNA for the CDR3: TGTGCCAGCAGTTACGACGGCGGGGGAACCCCCTACGAGCAGTACTTC.

This chain joins TRBV25-1 and TRBJ2-3; D unclear. The germline V and J ends were trimmed by 3 bases and 6 bases, with 7 bases remaining between them. Germline CDR1 MGHDK, CDR2 SYGVNS. The CDR3 extends over 12 amino acids. CDR3 amino acids: CASSDGLDTQYF. CDR3 in DNA: TGTGCCAGCAGTGATGGGCTGGATACGCAGTATTTT.

This CDR3 is CASSYSEGYEQYF. The CDR3 nucleotides read TGTGCCAGCAGTTACTCGGAGGGCTACGAGCAGTACTTC. The J gene is TRBJ2-7, the V gene TRBV6-5; tentative D call: TRBD2 (6 bases). The V gene's germline CDR1 is MNHEY and CDR2 SVGAGI. The CDR3 covers 13 residues. Trimming cost V 0 bases and J 3 bases, with 6 bases left between them.

This sequence joins TRBV4-3 and TRBJ2-1, with D perhaps TRBD1 (6 bases). The V and J ends lost 0 bases and 7 bases respectively, with 16 bases between them. Per germline, CDR1 LGHNA and CDR2 YSLEER. The CDR3 runs to 16 residues. CDR3 amino acids: CASSQDWLERGNEQFF. CDR3 bases: TGCGCCAGCAGCCAAGATTGGTTAGAGAGGGGGAATGAGCAGTTCTTC.

The chain couples TRBV11-2 to TRBJ2-2; 13 bases fit TRBD2. Germline CDR1 reads SGHAT; CDR2 reads FQNNGV. This CDR3 contains 16 residues. The ends lost 6 bases at V and 6 bases at J; junction bases unmatched: 7. As DNA, the CDR3 is TGTGCCAGCAGTTCACTAGCGGGAGGGCCTCCCGGGGAGCTGTTTTTT. It encodes CASSSLAGGPPGELFF.

This rearrangement joins TRBV6-1 to TRBJ2-3; D may be TRBD2 (6 bases). Trimming removed 0 bases from V and 2 bases from J, with 15 bases in between. Germline V CDR1 and CDR2: MNHNS, SASEGT. There are 17 residues in the CDR3. The CDR3 coding sequence is TGTGCCAGCAGTGAAGCGCGGGGTATCCTTTACACAGATACGCAGTATTTT. Protein: CASSEARGILYTDTQYF.

This chain connects TRBV4-2 to TRBJ2-7; 10 nucleotides match TRBD1. This CDR3 has 16 amino acids. From germline, CDR1 is LGHNA and CDR2 YNFKEQ. The J segment lost 6 bases and the V segment lost 0 bases, leaving 8 bases of the junction unmatched. The chain's CDR3 is CASSQDLRDRGREQYF. CDR3 bases: TGTGCCAGCAGCCAAGATCTACGGGACAGGGGCCGCGAGCAGTACTTC.

This clone was seen a few times. J is TRBJ1-5 and V is TRBV6-5, with TRBD1 identical over 7 bases. Trimming at V came to 7 bases and at J to 6 bases, leaving 9 bases not matched to a gene. The germline CDR1 and CDR2 sequences are MNHEY and SVGAGI. This CDR3 contains 14 residues. The CDR3 sequence is CASTNFEGAQPQHF. The DNA of the CDR3 is TGTGCCAGCACCAATTTCGAGGGGGCTCAGCCCCAGCATTTT.

The rearrangement joins TRBV5-1 to TRBJ2-3, with TRBD2 matching 8 bases. The length of the CDR3 is 15 residues. Germline CDR1 reads SGHRS; CDR2 reads YFSETQ. With V trimmed by 6 bases and J by 0 bases, 6 bases remained unmatched. The CDR3 DNA sequence: TGCGCCAGCAACCCCGTAGCGGGGAGCACAGATACGCAGTATTTT. The encoded protein is CASNPVAGSTDTQYF. Complete variable domain (other parts from reference TRBV5-1 and TRBJ2-3): KAGVTQTPRYLIKTRGQQVTLSCSPISGHRSVSWYQQTPGQGLQFLFEYFSETQRNKGNFPGRFSGRQFSNSRSEMNVSTLELGDSALYLCASNPVAGSTDTQYFGPGTRLTVL.

The chain couples TRBV18 to TRBJ1-5, with D unclear. Germline CDR1 and CDR2: KGHSH and LQKENI. This CDR3 region has 13 residues. V shed 5 bases and J shed 9 bases, with 14 bases lying between them. The DNA for the CDR3 is TGTGCCAGCTCAACGGGATCAGGCACGCCCCAGCATTTT. Translating gives CASSTGSGTPQHF.

The genes are TRBV11-2 and TRBJ2-1; 9 bases align to TRBD2. This CDR3 contains 16 residues. Per the germline V gene, CDR1 is SGHAT and CDR2 is FQNNGV. J gave up 6 bases and V 2 bases, and 8 bases lay outside the gene matches. CDR3 bases: TGTGCCAGCAGCTTATCTCGGCTAGCGGGGTTCAATGAGCAGTTCTTC. Amino acid sequence: CASSLSRLAGFNEQFF.

This chain links TRBV5-1 with TRBJ2-5; TRBD1 aligns across 8 bases. Trimming at V came to 4 bases and at J to 2 bases, leaving 7 bases not matched to a gene. Germline V CDR1 and CDR2: SGHRS, YFSETQ. The CDR3 spans 15 residues. The CDR3 region has the DNA TGCGCCAGCAGCCCAGGACAGGGAGGACAAGAGACCCAGTACTTC. It specifies CASSPGQGGQETQYF.